The 8 T cell receptor beta chains below come from one sample, sequenced in a study of blood T cells in healthy people across ages. The use of a sample-barcoded 5' primer and a J-beta primer mix characterized a second PCR of about 7 to 12 cycles. In TCRdb, the 5' RACE reads were re-called with MiXCR into one record per CDR3 protein. The repertoire holds about 560,000 distinct CDR3 sequences, about 26% seen once, with about 3.3% in the top ten. The same data also contributed to another study, on T cells of mothers and their children.

Sequencing input: blood. Source of these receptors: a boy under 10 years old in good health.

Only a few counts were recorded for this clonotype. The chain couples TRBV30 to TRBJ1-2; the match to TRBD1 covers 8 bases. In germline, CDR1 is GTSNPN, CDR2 SVGIG (reference sequence). The CDR3 covers 13 residues. J was trimmed by 2 bases and V by 5 bases; bases with no gene match: 4. In nucleotides, the CDR3 is TGTGCCTGGGGACAGGGCGGGAACTATGGCTACACCTTC. As protein: CAWGQGGNYGYTF.

This clonotype was detected only a few times. The J gene is TRBJ1-2, the V gene TRBV27; no clear D. The CDR3 runs 15 residues. Germline CDR1 and CDR2: MNHEY and SMNVEV (reference sequence). With 5 bases removed from V and 2 bases from J, the gap between germline ends came to 15 bases. The CDR3, as DNA: TGTGCCAGCAGTCCCCTGGCAGGCGGAAACTATGGCTACACCTTC. Translation: CASSPLAGGNYGYTF.

The chain carries TRBV29-1 and TRBJ1-1; 7 bases agree with TRBD1. J was trimmed by 1 base and V by 6 bases; bases with no gene match: 5. Germline V CDR1 and CDR2: SQVTM, ANQGSEA. This CDR3 comprises 13 residues. The CDR3 sequence is CSVTGIRNTEAFF. DNA for the CDR3: TGCAGCGTGACAGGGATACGGAACACTGAAGCTTTCTTT.

This clonotype came up a few times. The chain recombines TRBV6-2 or TRBV6-3 with TRBJ2-7; D perhaps matches TRBD2 (5 bases). V lost 2 bases to trimming and J lost 6 bases, with 11 bases between them. Germline-derived CDR1 and CDR2 are MNHEY and SVGEGT. CDR3 length: 13 amino acids. CDR3 DNA sequence: TGTGCCAGCAGTTACCTGGCGGCGGGCGAGCAGTACTTC. This gives the protein CASSYLAAGEQYF.

This chain joins TRBV2 and TRBJ2-5; 9 nucleotides agree with TRBD1. CDR1 is SNHLY and CDR2 is FYNNEI in the germline V gene. The V and J ends lost 4 bases and 2 bases, in that order; junction bases with no gene match: 2. The CDR3 totals 14 residues. CDR3 region: CASSAGTGQETQYF. The CDR3 nucleotides read TGTGCCAGCAGTGCCGGGACAGGGCAAGAGACCCAGTACTTC.

In its sample, this clonotype was seen a few times. The gene calls are TRBV12-5 and TRBJ1-1; TRBD1 aligns across 9 bases. V dropped 3 bases and J dropped 5; count of bases not matched to a gene: 7. Per germline, CDR1 LGHNT and CDR2 FRNRAP. The CDR3 consists of 15 residues. The CDR3 DNA sequence: TGTGCTAGTGGTTTCCCGACAGGGGGTTTGACTGAAGCTTTCTTT. Translating it yields CASGFPTGGLTEAFF.

Written as DNA, the CDR3 is TGTGCCAGCAGTACCGACGGTGGGGCTCAGCCCCAGCATTTT. Amino acids: CASSTDGGAQPQHF. The chain uses TRBV27 and TRBJ1-5; D might be TRBD1 (5 bases). V lost 5 bases to trimming and J lost 6 bases, with 14 bases between them. This CDR3 is 14 amino acids long. Germline V gives CDR1 MNHEY, CDR2 SMNVEV (reference sequence).

The chain couples TRBV3-1 to TRBJ2-1; 7 nucleotides agree with TRBD2. Trimming removed 1 base from V and 5 bases from J; junction bases left unmatched: 5. This CDR3 has 15 residues. Germline V gene data show CDR1 as LGHDT and CDR2 as YNNKEL (reference sequence). CDR3 region: CASSQVGLADNEQFF. DNA for the CDR3: TGTGCCAGCAGCCAAGTTGGGCTAGCGGACAATGAGCAGTTCTTC.